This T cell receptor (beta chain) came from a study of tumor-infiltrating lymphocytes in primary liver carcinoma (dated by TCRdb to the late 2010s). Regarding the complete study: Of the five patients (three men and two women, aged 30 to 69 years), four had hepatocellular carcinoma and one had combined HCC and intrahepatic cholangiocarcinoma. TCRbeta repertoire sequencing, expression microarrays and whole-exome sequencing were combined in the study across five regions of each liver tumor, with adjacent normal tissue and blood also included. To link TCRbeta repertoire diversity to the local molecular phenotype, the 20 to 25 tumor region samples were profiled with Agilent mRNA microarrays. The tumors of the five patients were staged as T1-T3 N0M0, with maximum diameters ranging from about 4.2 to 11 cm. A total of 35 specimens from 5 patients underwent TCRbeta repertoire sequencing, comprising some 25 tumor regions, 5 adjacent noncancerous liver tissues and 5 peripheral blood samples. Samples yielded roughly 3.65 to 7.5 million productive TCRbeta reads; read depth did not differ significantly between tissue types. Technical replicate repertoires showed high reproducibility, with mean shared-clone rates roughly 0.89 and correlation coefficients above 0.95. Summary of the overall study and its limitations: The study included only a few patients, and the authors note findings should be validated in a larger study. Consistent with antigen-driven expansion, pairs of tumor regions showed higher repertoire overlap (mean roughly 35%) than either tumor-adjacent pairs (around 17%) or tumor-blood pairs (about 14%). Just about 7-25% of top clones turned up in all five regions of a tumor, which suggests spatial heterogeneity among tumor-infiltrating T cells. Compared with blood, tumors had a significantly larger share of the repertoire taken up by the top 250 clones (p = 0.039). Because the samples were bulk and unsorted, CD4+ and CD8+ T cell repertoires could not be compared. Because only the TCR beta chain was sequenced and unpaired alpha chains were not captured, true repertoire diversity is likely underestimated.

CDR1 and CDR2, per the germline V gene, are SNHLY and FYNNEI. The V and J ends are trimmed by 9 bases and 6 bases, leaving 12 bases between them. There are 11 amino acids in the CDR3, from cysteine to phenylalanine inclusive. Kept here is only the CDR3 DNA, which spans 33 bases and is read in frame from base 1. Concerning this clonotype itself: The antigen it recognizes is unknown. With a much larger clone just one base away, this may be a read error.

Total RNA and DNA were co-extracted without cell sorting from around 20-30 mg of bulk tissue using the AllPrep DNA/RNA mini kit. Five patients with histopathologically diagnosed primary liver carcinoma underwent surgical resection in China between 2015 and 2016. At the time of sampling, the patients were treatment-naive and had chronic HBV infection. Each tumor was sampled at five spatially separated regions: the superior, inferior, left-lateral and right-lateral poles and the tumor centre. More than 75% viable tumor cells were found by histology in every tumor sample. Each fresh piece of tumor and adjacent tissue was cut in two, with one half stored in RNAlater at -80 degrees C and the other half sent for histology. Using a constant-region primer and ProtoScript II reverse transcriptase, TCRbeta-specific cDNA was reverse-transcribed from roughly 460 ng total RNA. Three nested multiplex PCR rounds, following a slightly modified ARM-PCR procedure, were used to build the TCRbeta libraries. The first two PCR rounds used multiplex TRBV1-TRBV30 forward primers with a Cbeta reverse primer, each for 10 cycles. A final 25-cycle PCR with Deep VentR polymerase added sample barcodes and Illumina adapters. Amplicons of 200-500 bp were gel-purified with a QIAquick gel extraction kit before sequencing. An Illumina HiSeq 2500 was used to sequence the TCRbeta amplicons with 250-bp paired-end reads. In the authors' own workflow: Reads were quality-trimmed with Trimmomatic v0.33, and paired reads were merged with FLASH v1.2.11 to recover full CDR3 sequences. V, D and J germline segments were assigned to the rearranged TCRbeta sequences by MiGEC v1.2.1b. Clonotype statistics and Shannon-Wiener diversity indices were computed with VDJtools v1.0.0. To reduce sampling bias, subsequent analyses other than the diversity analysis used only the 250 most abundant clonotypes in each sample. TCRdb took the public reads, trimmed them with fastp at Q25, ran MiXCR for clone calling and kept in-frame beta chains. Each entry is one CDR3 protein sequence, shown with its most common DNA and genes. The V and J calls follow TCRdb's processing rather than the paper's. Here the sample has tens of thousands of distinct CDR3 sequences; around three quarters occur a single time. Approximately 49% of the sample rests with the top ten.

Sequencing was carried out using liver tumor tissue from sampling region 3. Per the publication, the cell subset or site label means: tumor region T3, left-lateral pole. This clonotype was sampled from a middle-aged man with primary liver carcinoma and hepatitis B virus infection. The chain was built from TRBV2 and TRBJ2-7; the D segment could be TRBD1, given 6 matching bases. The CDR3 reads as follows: CASLQGREQYF. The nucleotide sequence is TGTGCCAGTTTACAGGGACGCGAGCAGTACTTC.